Presented here are 26 T cell receptor beta chains from one specimen sequenced in a study of graft-versus-host responses after intestinal transplantation. The antigens these receptors bind are not known. Some clones are missing from TCRdb's copy, which holds only in-frame ones; the method was immunoSEQ multiplex PCR. This sample has about 82,000 clones, with 91% found just once. The specimen comprised unstimulated CD4+ T cells sorted from spleen or lymph node cells, sampled before intestinal transplant. These receptors came from a human donor who received an intestinal transplant.

This chain joins TRBV9 and TRBJ2-5; 8 bases fit TRBD2. This CDR3 spans 15 amino acids. After removal of 4 bases from V and 4 bases from J, the junction contained 9 bases not matched to a gene. Germline loops: CDR1 SGDLS, CDR2 YYNGEE. The CDR3 loop reads CASSPLRGGVETQYF. CDR3 sequence (DNA): TGTGCCAGCAGCCCACTCCGGGGGGGCGTAGAGACCCAGTACTTC.

J is TRBJ2-5 and V is TRBV2, with TRBD2 matching 7 bases. The CDR3 spans 14 residues. CDR1 is SNHLY, CDR2 FYNNEI, per germline. Unmatched junction bases numbered 9, after V lost 6 bases and J lost 5 bases. This CDR3 is CASRLRTSSETQYF. The CDR3 region has the DNA TGTGCCAGCAGGCTACGGACTAGTTCCGAGACCCAGTACTTC.

The chain joins TRBV30 to TRBJ2-1, with 10 bases aligning to TRBD2. CDR1 and CDR2 (germline): GTSNPN, SVGIG (reference sequence). This CDR3 has 17 residues. Losses at the gene ends were 2 bases for V and 1 base for J; bases not matched to a gene: 8. The CDR3 sequence: CAWSWSGGAFSYNEQFF. The CDR3 nucleotides read TGTGCCTGGAGTTGGAGCGGGGGGGCCTTTTCCTACAATGAGCAGTTCTTC. Full variable domain (outside the CDR3, taken from reference TRBV30 and TRBJ2-1): SQTIHQWPATLVQPVGSPLSLECTVEGTSNPNLYWYRQAAGRGLQLLFYSVGIGQISSEVPQNLSASRPQDRQFILSSKKLLLSDSGFYLCAWSWSGGAFSYNEQFFGPGTRLTVL.

The table lists this clone with a few counts. V is TRBV12-5 and J is TRBJ1-2; a possible D gene is TRBD1 (5 bases). This CDR3 comprises 14 residues. CDR1 and CDR2 (germline): LGHNT, FRNRAP. The V end was cut by 7 bases, the J end by 4 bases, with 16 bases between. This CDR3 is CASAFGHDFYGYTF. The CDR3 region has the DNA TGTGCTAGTGCTTTCGGACACGATTTCTATGGCTACACCTTC.

The chain recombines TRBV21-1 with TRBJ2-4; TRBD2, the D gene given by the table, was not confirmed from the DNA. TRBV21-1 is shown as a pseudogene. There are 18 residues in the CDR3. The CDR3 reads CASSKDSTRRDRENIQYF. The CDR3 DNA is TGTGCCAGCAGCAAAGATTCAACGAGGAGGGATCGGGAAAACATTCAGTACTTC.

The chain has TRBV2 and TRBJ2-6, with D maybe TRBD1 (6 bases). V lost 5 bases and J lost 2, with 13 bases in between. Germline V gene lookup returns CDR1 SNHLY and CDR2 FYNNEI. This CDR3 contains 16 residues. The CDR3 region has the DNA TGTGCCAGCAGTCCGGGACATTTCGCTGGGGCCAACGTCCTGACTTTC. Protein product: CASSPGHFAGANVLTF.

V usage is TRBV10-2 and J usage is TRBJ2-5; 7 nucleotides align to TRBD2. Trimming took 7 bases from V and 1 from J; bases not matched to a gene: 6. There are 14 residues in the CDR3. CDR1 is WSHSY and CDR2 is SAAADI in the germline V gene. For the CDR3, the DNA is TGCGCCAGCAAGGTGGGGGGGTTCCAAGAGACCCAGTACTTC. Translated: CASKVGGFQETQYF.

In regard to this clone: Other nucleotide sequences from this sample produce the same CDR3. The rearrangement uses TRBV5-1 and TRBJ2-5; the match to TRBD2 covers 12 bases. From germline, CDR1 is SGHRS and CDR2 YFSETQ. With V trimmed by 0 bases and J by 3 bases, 6 bases remained unmatched. The CDR3 length is 17 residues. The CDR3 loop reads CASSLVMRTSGEETQYF. The CDR3 region has the DNA TGCGCCAGCAGCTTGGTTATGAGGACTAGCGGGGAAGAGACCCAGTACTTC. The full variable domain, its missing parts supplied by reference TRBV5-1 and TRBJ2-5, is KAGVTQTPRYLIKTRGQQVTLSCSPISGHRSVSWYQQTPGQGLQFLFEYFSETQRNKGNFPGRFSGRQFSNSRSEMNVSTLELGDSALYLCASSLVMRTSGEETQYFGPGTRLLVL.

J is TRBJ2-5 and V is TRBV7-2; 8 positions agree with TRBD1. Gene TRBJ2-7 matches the end of the DNA better, so the J call may be wrong. The CDR3 covers 15 residues. Germline CDR1 is SGHTA and CDR2 is FQGNSA. CDR3 nucleotides: TGTGCCAGCAGCCAACAGGCAGGGGGCCTGGGCGAGCAGTACTTC. This gives the protein CASSQQAGGLGEQYF.

The rearrangement joins TRBV5-1 to TRBJ2-6, with D possibly TRBD2 on 5 matching bases. Trimming pared 4 bases from V and 1 base from J, leaving 6 bases between. The CDR3 runs 14 residues. CDR1 and CDR2 from the germline V gene are SGHRS and YFSETQ. Written as DNA, the CDR3 is TGCGCCAGCAGCCCGGGATCTGGGGCCAACGTCCTGACTTTC. Its protein product is CASSPGSGANVLTF.

CDR3 region: CAIRYGQGADTQYF. CDR3 sequence (DNA): TGTGCCATCAGATACGGACAGGGGGCAGATACGCAGTATTTT. The chain carries TRBV10-3 and TRBJ2-3; 10 nucleotides line up with TRBD1. CDR1 is ENHRY and CDR2 is SYGVKD in the germline V gene. There are 14 residues in the CDR3. The V and J ends lost 6 bases and 4 bases, in that order; junction bases with no gene match: 4.

This clone was seen a single time. The chain employs TRBV29-1 and TRBJ1-3; 9 nucleotides match TRBD1. J lost 4 bases, V lost 6 bases, and 1 base had no gene match. Germline CDR1 reads SQVTM; CDR2 reads ANQGSEA. This CDR3 is 12 amino acids long. The CDR3 DNA sequence: TGCAGCGTCGGGACAGGGGGAAACACCATATATTTT. It encodes CSVGTGGNTIYF.

This chain connects TRBV30 to TRBJ1-1; TRBD1 matches at 7 bases. The CDR3 contains 14 residues. CDR1 GTSNPN and CDR2 SVGIG come from the germline V gene (reference sequence). After removal of 2 bases from V and 4 bases from J, the junction contained 7 bases not matched to a gene. In DNA, the CDR3 is TGTGCCTGGAGTCCCCGACAGGGCGGCACTGAAGCTTTCTTT. Translated, it gives CAWSPRQGGTEAFF.

The CDR3 region has the DNA TGTGCCAGCACCCCCGACAGGAACACTGAAGCTTTCTTT. It codes for CASTPDRNTEAFF. The chain has TRBV7-2 and TRBJ1-1; weak D call: TRBD1 (5 bases). Germline loops: CDR1 SGHTA, CDR2 FQGNSA. This CDR3 comprises 13 residues. V lost 7 bases and J 1 base, leaving 10 bases between the germline ends.

As for this clone: The junction shows a germline mismatch at one end, possibly a read error. The V gene is TRBV18, the J gene TRBJ1-2; the D gene is possibly TRBD1 (6 bases). The length of the CDR3 is 16 residues. Germline assignment: CDR1 KGHSH and CDR2 LQKENI. CDR3 sequence reads: CANSPPGHQGTYGYTF. CDR3 in DNA: TGTGCCAACTCACCACCGGGACATCAGGGGACCTATGGCTACACCTTC.

The DNA for the CDR3 is TGCAGCGTTGAGGCGAGGGAACGTACAGATACGCAGTATTTT. Protein product: CSVEARERTDTQYF. This chain joins TRBV29-1 and TRBJ2-3; a weak D match, TRBD2 (5 bases). The germline V gene has CDR1 SQVTM and CDR2 ANQGSEA. The length of the CDR3 is 14 residues. Trimming took 3 bases from V and 3 from J, leaving 13 bases between them.

The V and J genes are TRBV2 and TRBJ1-1; TRBD1 might be the D (5 bases). Germline loops: CDR1 SNHLY, CDR2 FYNNEI. V lost 10 bases and J lost 1, with 19 bases in between. The length of the CDR3 is 15 residues. Here the CDR3 DNA reads TGTGCCACCACGGGGGACCGTTCGGGGAACACTGAAGCTTTCTTT. Protein: CATTGDRSGNTEAFF.

The chain uses TRBV7-2 and TRBJ1-5; possibly TRBD1 for D (5 bases). The CDR3 has 16 residues. Trimming removed 2 bases at V and 2 bases at J, with 13 bases between. From germline, CDR1 is SGHTA and CDR2 FQGNSA. CDR3 nucleotide sequence: TGTGCCAGCAGCTTATCCGGGGGTTCGGGCAATCAGCCCCAGCATTTT. Protein: CASSLSGGSGNQPQHF.

V is TRBV4-1 and J is TRBJ2-6; 9 nucleotides agree with TRBD1. There are 19 residues in the CDR3. V trimming: 5 bases; J trimming: 1 base; junction bases outside the gene matches: 12. From germline, CDR1 is MGHRA and CDR2 YSYEKL. CDR3 DNA sequence: TGCGCCAGCAGCTCACCCCCGGGACAGGGAACTTCTGGGGCCAACGTCCTGACTTTC. This gives the protein CASSSPPGQGTSGANVLTF.

This chain connects TRBV19 to TRBJ2-7; TRBD1 is a possible D gene (6 bases). CDR3 size: 14 residues. Germline CDR1 reads LNHDA; CDR2 reads SQIVND (reference sequence). V was clipped by 5 bases and J by 4 bases, with 15 bases between them. This chain's CDR3 is CASSAARTAYEQYF. CDR3 bases: TGTGCCAGTAGTGCCGCCCGGACAGCTTACGAGCAGTACTTC.

As for this clone: Other DNA sequences within the sample encode an identical CDR3. The chain carries TRBV5-1 and TRBJ2-2, with D possibly matching TRBD2 (5 bases). V lost 0 bases to trimming and J lost 1 base, with 7 bases between them. CDR3 length: 15 residues. The germline V gene encodes CDR1 SGHRS and CDR2 YFSETQ. CDR3 DNA sequence: TGCGCCAGCAGCTTGGGGGCGGGGAACACCGGGGAGCTGTTTTTT. This gives the protein CASSLGAGNTGELFF.

This chain connects TRBV7-9 to TRBJ1-3; D uncertain. The germline V and J ends were trimmed by 7 bases and 4 bases, with 8 bases remaining between them. The CDR3 length is 12 residues. Germline loops: CDR1 SEHNR, CDR2 FQNEAQ (reference sequence). The CDR3 region is CASTIQGNTIYF. In DNA, the CDR3 is TGTGCCAGCACCATACAAGGAAACACCATATATTTT.

The rearrangement uses TRBV6-5 and TRBJ2-3, with 11 bases aligning to TRBD2. This CDR3 region has 15 residues. V lost 8 bases to trimming and J lost 6 bases; unmatched junction nucleotides: 10. Germline CDR1 reads MNHEY; CDR2 reads SVGAGI. The CDR3 is CASRSSGGLADTQYF. The CDR3 DNA follows: TGTGCCAGCCGATCTAGCGGGGGGCTTGCGGATACGCAGTATTTT.

The gene calls are TRBV5-1 and TRBJ2-5, with D maybe TRBD1 (6 bases). Trimming left V 0 bases short and J 5 bases short, with 11 bases between. The CDR3 spans 14 residues. The germline gives CDR1 SGHRS, CDR2 YFSETQ. The CDR3 nucleotides read TGCGCCAGCAGCTTGGGACAGGTTTTCGAGACCCAGTACTTC. It is translated as CASSLGQVFETQYF.

This clone was seen a single time. The rearrangement links TRBV9 to TRBJ2-2; 12 bases line up with TRBD2. Germline V gives CDR1 SGDLS, CDR2 YYNGEE. V lost 0 bases and J lost 7; bases outside the gene matches: 7. The CDR3 is 17 amino acids. CDR3 loop: CASSVDTSGGMVGELFF. DNA of the CDR3: TGTGCCAGCAGCGTAGACACTAGCGGGGGGATGGTCGGGGAGCTGTTTTTT.

The chain recombines TRBV11-3 with TRBJ2-1; tentatively, D is TRBD2 (7 bases). Germline CDR1 is SGHNT and CDR2 is YENEEA. Deletions cut 6 bases from V and 8 bases from J, with 23 bases between. The CDR3 covers 16 residues. CDR3 loop: CASRAGREGGVHEQFF. Here the CDR3 DNA reads TGTGCCAGCAGGGCCGGGCGTGAAGGGGGGGTGCATGAGCAGTTCTTC.